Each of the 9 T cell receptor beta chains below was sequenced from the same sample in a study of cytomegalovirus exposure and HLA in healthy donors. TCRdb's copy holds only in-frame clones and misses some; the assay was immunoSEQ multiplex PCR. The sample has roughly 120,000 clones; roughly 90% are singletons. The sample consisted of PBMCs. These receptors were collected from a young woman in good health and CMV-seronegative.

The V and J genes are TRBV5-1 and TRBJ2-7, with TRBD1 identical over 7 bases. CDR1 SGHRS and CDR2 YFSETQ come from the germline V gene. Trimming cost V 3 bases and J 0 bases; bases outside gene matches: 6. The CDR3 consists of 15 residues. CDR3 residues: CASSSRGKVSYEQYF. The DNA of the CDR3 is TGCGCCAGCAGCTCCAGGGGGAAAGTCTCCTACGAGCAGTACTTC.

CDR3 amino acids: CASSLGLWGRQGRDNGYTF. CDR3 DNA sequence: TGCGCCAGCAGCTTGGGACTATGGGGTCGACAGGGTAGAGATAATGGCTACACCTTC. This chain joins TRBV5-1 and TRBJ1-2; 7 bases align to TRBD1. The CDR3 loop spans 19 amino acids. Germline V lookup: CDR1 SGHRS, CDR2 YFSETQ. Germline trimming cut 0 bases from V and 6 bases from J; bases unmatched to any gene: 20.

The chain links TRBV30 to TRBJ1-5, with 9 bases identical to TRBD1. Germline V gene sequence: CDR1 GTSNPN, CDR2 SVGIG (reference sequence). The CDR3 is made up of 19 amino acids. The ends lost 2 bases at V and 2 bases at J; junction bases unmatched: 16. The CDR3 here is CAWSSLRDRRTGGNQPQHF. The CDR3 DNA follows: TGTGCCTGGAGTTCCTTGAGGGACAGGAGGACAGGGGGCAATCAGCCCCAGCATTTT.

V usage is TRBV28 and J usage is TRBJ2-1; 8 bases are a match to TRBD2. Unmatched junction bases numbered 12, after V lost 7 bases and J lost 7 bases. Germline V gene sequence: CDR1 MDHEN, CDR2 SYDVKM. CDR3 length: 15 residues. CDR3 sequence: CASTRSGSRGNEQFF. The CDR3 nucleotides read TGTGCCAGCACTCGGAGCGGGAGTCGAGGGAATGAGCAGTTCTTC.

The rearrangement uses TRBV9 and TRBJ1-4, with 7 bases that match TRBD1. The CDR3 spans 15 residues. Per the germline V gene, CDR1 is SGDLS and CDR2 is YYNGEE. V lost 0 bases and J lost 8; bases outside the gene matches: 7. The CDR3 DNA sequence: TGTGCCAGCAGCGTAGCCCCGGCAGGGGGGGAAAAACTGTTTTTT. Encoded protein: CASSVAPAGGEKLFF.

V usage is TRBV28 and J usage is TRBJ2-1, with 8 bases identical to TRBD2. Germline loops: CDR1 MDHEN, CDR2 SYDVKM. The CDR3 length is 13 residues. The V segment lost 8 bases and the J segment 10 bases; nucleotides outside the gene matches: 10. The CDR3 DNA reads TGTGCCAGCTACCCAGCGGGAGTAGGAGAGCAGTTCTTC. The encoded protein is CASYPAGVGEQFF. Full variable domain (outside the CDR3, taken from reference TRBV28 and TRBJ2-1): DVKVTQSSRYLVKRTGEKVFLECVQDMDHENMFWYRQDPGLGLRLIYFSYDVKMKEKGDIPEGYSVSREKKERFSLILESASTNQTSMYLCASYPAGVGEQFFGPGTRLTVL.

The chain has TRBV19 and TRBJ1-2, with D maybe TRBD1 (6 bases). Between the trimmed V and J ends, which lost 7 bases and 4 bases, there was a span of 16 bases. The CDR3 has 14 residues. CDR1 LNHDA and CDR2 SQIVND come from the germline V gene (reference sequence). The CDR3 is CASTGRTDSYGYTF. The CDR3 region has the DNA TGTGCCAGTACCGGGCGGACGGACAGCTATGGCTACACCTTC.

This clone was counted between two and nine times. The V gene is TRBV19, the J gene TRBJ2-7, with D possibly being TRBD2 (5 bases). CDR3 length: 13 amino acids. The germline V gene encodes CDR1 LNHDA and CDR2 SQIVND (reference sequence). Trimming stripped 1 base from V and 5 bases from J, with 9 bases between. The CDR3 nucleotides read TGTGCCAGTAGTATAGGAGGAGGCAACGAGCAGTACTTC. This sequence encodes CASSIGGGNEQYF.

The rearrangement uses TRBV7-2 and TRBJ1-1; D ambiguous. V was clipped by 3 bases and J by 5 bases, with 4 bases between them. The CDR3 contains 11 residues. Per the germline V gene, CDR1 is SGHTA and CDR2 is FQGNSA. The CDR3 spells CASSFLTEAFF. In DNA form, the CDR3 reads TGTGCCAGCAGCTTTTTAACTGAAGCTTTCTTT.